This T cell receptor (beta chain) was captured in a study of cytomegalovirus exposure and HLA in healthy donors. Whole-study results and caveats: Upon later analysis, HLA-associated TCR beta chains proved more clonally expanded than other, equally common chains. Solely CMV serostatus was available to characterize immune exposure. Productive rates of about 90% or about 30% were seen for most TCR beta V segments in an earlier analysis.

A multiplex PCR was run with 60 Vbeta primers and 13 Jbeta primers. Authors' data handling: Unique TCR beta chains totaled roughly 80 million in a later count, with about 11 million of them shared. Sequenced by immunoSEQ multiplex PCR; TCRdb stores in-frame clones only, minus some. D and trimming come from the DNA, and the V and J calls and clone size come from that table. This sample's table has 40,000 to 60,000 clones. Germline CDR1 LNHDA, CDR2 SQIVND (reference sequence). After removal of 5 bases from V and 5 bases from J, the junction contained 5 bases not matched to a gene. The CDR3 runs to 13 residues. Comments on this clone: The antigen remains unidentified.

The clonotype comes from a male donor in good health and CMV-seropositive. V gene TRBV19 combines with J gene TRBJ1-2; 7 positions match TRBD1. The sample taken for sequencing was PBMCs. The CDR3 protein is CASSAPGQYGYTF. Written as DNA, the CDR3 is TGTGCCAGTAGTGCTCCGGGACAGTATGGCTACACCTTC. The variable domain in full, completed from reference TRBV19 and TRBJ1-2, reads DGGITQSPKYLFRKEGQNVTLSCEQNLNHDAMYWYRQDPGQGLRLIYYSQIVNDFQKGDIAEGYSVSREKKESFPLTVTSAQKNPTAFYLCASSAPGQYGYTFGSGTRLTVV.